This T cell receptor beta chain is drawn from a study of tumor-infiltrating lymphocytes in localized non-small cell lung cancer. Study results and limitations: T-cell fraction did not differ between immunotypes IM1 and IM2.

Generated by immunoSEQ multiplex PCR, the TCRdb table keeps only in-frame clones and is missing some. The sample yields 13,000 to 15,000 clones, approximately 62% seen once. Details on this clone: Its antigen is as yet unknown.

The specimen was uninvolved lung tissue not adjacent to the tumor. The sequence was collected from a human donor with non-small cell lung cancer.

CDR3 protein: CASSQEGYGGQTEAFF. For the CDR3, the DNA is TGCGCCAGCAGCCAAGAAGGTTATGGGGGGCAAACTGAAGCTTTCTTT. This sequence joins TRBV4-3 and TRBJ1-1, with D tentatively TRBD1 (6 bases). From germline, CDR1 is LGHNA and CDR2 YSLEER. This CDR3 is 16 amino acids long. The V end was cut by 0 bases, the J end by 5 bases, with 16 bases between.